The clone carrying this TCR beta chain was picked up many times. What it binds is not known. A single record per CDR3 protein comes from TCRdb applying MiXCR to the reads. The sample has around 240,000 distinct CDR3 sequences, 22% seen once; the top ten hold about 20%. Germline V lookup: CDR1 SGHDT, CDR2 YYEEEE. J gave up 0 bases and V 1 base, and 4 bases lay outside the gene matches. This CDR3 region has 16 residues. The entry originates in a study of T cell repertoires in cytomegalovirus infection. Study-wide points: Summed frequency of public TCR beta families distinguished CMV carriers with the relevant HLA.

Sequencing was performed on CD8+ T cells from PBMCs. J is TRBJ2-3 and V is TRBV5-6, with 8 bases that match TRBD2. This sequence was found in a human donor in good health (CMV status not recorded). Some clones in this sample may be carry-over from other donors' samples. CDR3 DNA: TGTGCCAGCAGCTTGTTCTTAGCGGGGAGCACAGATACGCAGTATTTT. Protein: CASSLFLAGSTDTQYF.